The 22 T cell receptor beta chains below come from one sample, sequenced in a study of T cells expressing NK-cell markers. TCRdb reprocessed the 5' RACE reads and stores each CDR3 protein as one record, lacking DNA. This specimen shows about 370,000 distinct CDR3 sequences; the ten leading clones hold around a tenth. Material for sequencing was blood T cells: a sorted CD56 or NKG2C T cell subset, CD4+ or CD8+ T cells, or bulk PBMC T cells (not recorded which). These receptors were obtained from a woman between 50 and 59 years old in good health.

This sequence joins TRBV7-9 and TRBJ2-3; there is no DNA to check the TCRdb D call of TRBD2. In germline, CDR1 is SEHNR, CDR2 FQNEAQ (reference sequence). This CDR3 has 16 amino acids. CDR3 sequence: CASSLASGAAGVTQYF.

The CDR3 reads CASSQEGLAFNNEQFF. The chain uses TRBV3-1 and TRBJ2-1; no DNA is available, so the TRBD2 call from TCRdb remains unchecked. The CDR3 length is 16 residues. Per germline, CDR1 LGHDT and CDR2 YNNKEL (reference sequence).

The chain combines TRBV7-9 with TRBJ2-3; TCRdb's D call of TRBD1 is untestable without DNA. This CDR3 spans 16 amino acids. CDR1 and CDR2 from the germline V gene are SEHNR and FQNEAQ (reference sequence). CDR3 in amino acids: CASSLGAGRQGDTQYF.

The genes are TRBV2 and TRBJ2-1; TCRdb designates TRBD1, a call that cannot be tested without DNA. The CDR3 is made up of 17 amino acids. The germline V gene has CDR1 SNHLY and CDR2 FYNNEI. CDR3 sequence: CASSEAWQRGRGYEQFF.

The gene calls are TRBV7-9 and TRBJ2-1; lacking DNA, the TRBD2 call made by TCRdb goes unchecked. In germline, CDR1 is SEHNR, CDR2 FQNEAQ (reference sequence). The CDR3 runs to 16 residues. This CDR3 is CASSSRSGLGDNEQFF.

The chain combines TRBV5-1 with TRBJ1-2. The germline V gene encodes CDR1 SGHRS and CDR2 YFSETQ. CDR3 length: 14 amino acids. The CDR3 here is CASSRDKNDYGYTF.

The rearrangement uses TRBV6-2 or TRBV6-3 and TRBJ1-3. The CDR3 sequence is 18 residues long. Looked up from germline, CDR1 is MNHEY and CDR2 is SVGEGT. The CDR3 loop is CASSYESGSGNSGNTIYF.

The chain carries TRBV7-2 and TRBJ1-2. CDR3 length equals 13 residues. The germline V gene has CDR1 SGHTA and CDR2 FQGNSA. The CDR3 sequence: CASSLSSNYGYTF.

The chain recombines TRBV9 with TRBJ2-3; there is no DNA to check the TCRdb D call of TRBD2. Germline lookup yields CDR1 SGDLS and CDR2 YYNGEE. This CDR3 is built from 21 residues. This chain's CDR3 is CASSPRSGGTSGRPSTDTQYF.

The genes are TRBV2 and TRBJ2-2; TCRdb's assignment of TRBD1 cannot be checked, as there is no DNA. The germline gives CDR1 SNHLY, CDR2 FYNNEI. The CDR3 runs to 13 residues. This chain's CDR3 is CASARQGARELFF.

V is TRBV11-2 and J is TRBJ2-7; TCRdb designates TRBD1, a call that cannot be tested without DNA. The CDR3 sequence is 13 residues long. Germline V gives CDR1 SGHAT, CDR2 FQNNGV. The CDR3 loop reads CASMGASSYEQYF.

The rearrangement links TRBV6-1 to TRBJ2-3. CDR1 and CDR2 from the germline V gene are MNHNS and SASEGT. The CDR3 is made up of 13 amino acids. CDR3 in amino acids: CASSEMRIGEQYF.

This CDR3 reads CASSGTPGELFF. This chain uses TRBV28 with TRBJ2-2; TCRdb outputs TRBD1, but without DNA this stays unchecked. This CDR3 has 12 residues. In germline, CDR1 is MDHEN, CDR2 SYDVKM.

This chain connects TRBV4-1 to TRBJ2-7. This CDR3 is built from 15 residues. Germline lookup yields CDR1 MGHRA and CDR2 YSYEKL. The CDR3 region is CASSQGPFRSYEQYF.

The V gene is TRBV2, the J gene TRBJ2-6; without DNA, the TCRdb call of TRBD2 cannot be checked. Germline V lookup: CDR1 SNHLY, CDR2 FYNNEI. CDR3 length: 14 amino acids. The CDR3 is CASSMALGTNVLTF.

This chain's CDR3 is CASSLSGFSDEQFF. The gene calls are TRBV12-3 or TRBV12-4 and TRBJ2-1; TCRdb reports TRBD1, a call that lacks DNA to check it against. This CDR3 has 14 amino acids.

The rearrangement joins TRBV9 to TRBJ2-1. The CDR3 consists of 16 residues. Germline V gives CDR1 SGDLS, CDR2 YYNGEE. This CDR3 is CASSVVTSTTYNEQFF.

V and J are TRBV29-1 and TRBJ2-6; TCRdb's D gene call, TRBD2, goes unchecked for lack of DNA. The CDR3 covers 15 residues. Germline assignment: CDR1 SQVTM and CDR2 ANQGSEA. Here the CDR3 reads CSVLAGGGGANVLTF.

V gene TRBV7-9 combines with J gene TRBJ2-1; the TCRdb D gene call, TRBD2, has no DNA to confirm it. The CDR3 is 15 amino acids. The germline V gene has CDR1 SEHNR and CDR2 FQNEAQ (reference sequence). The CDR3: CASSPWAGGGNEQFF.

This chain joins TRBV11-3 and TRBJ1-3. From germline, CDR1 is SGHNT and CDR2 YENEEA. This CDR3 is built from 15 residues. This CDR3 is CASSFDRDSGNTIYF.

V and J are TRBV12-3 or TRBV12-4 and TRBJ1-2. CDR3 length: 12 residues. The CDR3 is CASSYRPYGYTF.

The rearrangement uses TRBV2 and TRBJ1-1; TCRdb lists TRBD1, though no DNA is available to test this call. The CDR3 loop spans 14 amino acids. Germline values: CDR1 SNHLY, CDR2 FYNNEI. The chain's CDR3 is CARNRDASSTEAFF.